This TCR beta chain was recovered during a study of CD8 T cells in ankylosing spondylitis. Study-level points and caveats: Past studies reported some motif variants in reactive arthritis synovial fluid and blood. About 8 highly homologous variants made up a TCR beta motif, and this motif appeared characteristic of ankylosing spondylitis blood.

V was clipped by 3 bases and J by 0 bases, with 3 bases between them. The germline CDR1 and CDR2 sequences are SGHRS and YFSETQ. The length of the CDR3 is 12 residues. This clonotype has at least ten counts. Antigen: not known. TCRdb analysed the 5' RACE reads with MiXCR anew, one entry per CDR3 protein. The sample holds roughly 160,000 distinct CDR3 sequences, more than 9% seen once. The chain combines TRBV5-1 with TRBJ2-5, with unresolved D. This clonotype was sampled from a male donor with ankylosing spondylitis or in good health (not recorded which). Source material: blood, either unsorted or a sorted T cell fraction (not recorded which). CDR3 protein: CASSWDQETQYF. CDR3 DNA sequence: TGCGCCAGCAGCTGGGACCAAGAGACCCAGTACTTC.